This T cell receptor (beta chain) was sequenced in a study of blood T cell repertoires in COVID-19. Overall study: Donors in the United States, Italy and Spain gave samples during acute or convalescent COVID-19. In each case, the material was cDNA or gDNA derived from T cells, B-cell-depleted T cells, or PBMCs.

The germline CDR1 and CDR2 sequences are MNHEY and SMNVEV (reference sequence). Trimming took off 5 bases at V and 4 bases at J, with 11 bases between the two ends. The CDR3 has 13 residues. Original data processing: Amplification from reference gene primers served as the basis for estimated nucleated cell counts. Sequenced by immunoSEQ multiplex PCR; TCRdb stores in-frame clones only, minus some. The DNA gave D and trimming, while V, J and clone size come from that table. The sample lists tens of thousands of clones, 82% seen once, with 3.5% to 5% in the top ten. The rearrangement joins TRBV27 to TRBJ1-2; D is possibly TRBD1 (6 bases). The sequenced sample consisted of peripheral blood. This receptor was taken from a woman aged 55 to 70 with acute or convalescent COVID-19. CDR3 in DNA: TGTGCCAGCAGTCGTGACAGGTTCTATGGCTACACCTTC. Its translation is CASSRDRFYGYTF.